Each of the 26 T cell receptor beta chains below was sequenced from the same sample in a study of human T cells and chemical hapten exposure. TCRdb re-called the RACE reads through MiXCR, storing one row per CDR3 protein. The sample records some 340,000 distinct CDR3 sequences, about 7% being singletons. The sample's time point: patch test 1, 2 weeks after DPC sensitization. Treatment of the sample: therapeutic diphenylcyclopropenone sensitization with weekly scalp DPC. This sample comprised whole blood, obtained in connection with sensitization to the hapten diphenylcyclopropenone (DPC). The origin of the receptors is a woman between 18 and 30 years old with alopecia areata. Some clones in this sample may be carry-over from other donors' samples.

This clonotype has ten or more counts. The chain is built from TRBV3-1 and TRBJ1-3, with no clear D. V dropped 0 bases and J dropped 0 bases, with 30 bases sitting between them. The CDR3 has 23 residues. CDR1 is LGHDT and CDR2 is YNNKEL in the germline V gene (reference sequence). CDR3 amino acids: CASSQDTVGRKLPVGISGNTIYF. CDR3 bases: TGTGCCAGCAGCCAAGATACCGTCGGTCGAAAACTCCCGGTTGGGATCTCTGGAAACACCATATATTTT.

DNA for the CDR3: TGTGCCATCAGTGGCTCGGGGGGAACCTACGAGCAGTACTTC. This codes for CAISGSGGTYEQYF. The V gene is TRBV10-3, the J gene TRBJ2-7, with 7 bases that match TRBD2. Unmatched junction bases numbered 5, after V lost 4 bases and J lost 2 bases. Germline CDR1 and CDR2: ENHRY and SYGVKD. The CDR3 covers 14 residues.

The J gene is TRBJ1-5, the V gene TRBV4-1; possible D gene TRBD1, 6 bases. Deletions cut 1 base from V and 2 bases from J, with 9 bases between. Germline V gene lookup returns CDR1 MGHRA and CDR2 YSYEKL. The CDR3 loop spans 15 amino acids. CDR3 sequence reads: CASSQGWTGNQPQHF. CDR3 DNA sequence: TGCGCCAGCAGCCAAGGTTGGACAGGCAATCAGCCCCAGCATTTT.

The V and J genes are TRBV20-1 and TRBJ1-3; 8 bases line up with TRBD1. The CDR3 spans 14 residues. Germline V gene sequence: CDR1 DFQATT, CDR2 SNEGSKA (reference sequence). V was clipped by 3 bases and J by 4 bases; unmatched bases: 5. CDR3 in amino acids: CSASITGGGNTIYF. In DNA, the CDR3 is TGCAGTGCTAGTATCACAGGGGGAGGAAACACCATATATTTT.

The rearrangement links TRBV18 to TRBJ2-2, with 9 nucleotides matching TRBD2. This CDR3 spans 16 amino acids. V dropped 4 bases and J dropped 1; count of bases not matched to a gene: 4. Germline CDR1 KGHSH, CDR2 LQKENI. CDR3: CASSRLAGMNTGELFF. In nucleotides, the CDR3 is TGTGCCAGCTCACGGCTAGCGGGGATGAACACCGGGGAGCTGTTTTTT.

This clonotype has just a few counts. The rearrangement uses TRBV20-1 and TRBJ1-1; TRBD1 agrees at 7 bases. The CDR3 loop spans 15 amino acids. V shed 5 bases and J 6 bases; nucleotides not matched to a gene: 15. CDR1 and CDR2 from the germline V gene are DFQATT and SNEGSKA (reference sequence). CDR3 residues: CSAGDAKGGVAEAFF. Written as DNA, the CDR3 is TGCAGTGCTGGCGATGCGAAAGGGGGCGTCGCTGAAGCTTTCTTT.

The genes are TRBV5-6 and TRBJ1-5, with D hard to call. With 4 bases removed from V and 5 bases from J, the gap between germline ends came to 7 bases. CDR1 is SGHDT, CDR2 YYEEEE, per germline. The CDR3 extends over 12 amino acids. CDR3 sequence reads: CASSPVDQPQHF. CDR3 DNA: TGTGCCAGCAGCCCCGTGGATCAGCCCCAGCATTTT.

V usage is TRBV12-3 or TRBV12-4 and J usage is TRBJ2-4, with D possibly TRBD1 on 5 matching bases. Trimming removed 6 bases from V and 0 bases from J, with 9 bases in between. CDR3 length equals 14 residues. The CDR3 DNA is TGTGCCAGCAGGGGGCCCGGAGCCAAAAACATTCAGTACTTC. It codes for CASRGPGAKNIQYF.

This rearrangement joins TRBV5-1 to TRBJ2-7; possible D gene TRBD2, 7 bases. CDR1 and CDR2 (germline): SGHRS, YFSETQ. The CDR3 loop spans 16 amino acids. V was cut by 4 bases and J by 0 bases, with 17 bases left in between. The CDR3 DNA reads TGCGCCAGCAGCCCACGGAGGGGGGGCTCCTCCTACGAGCAGTACTTC. The encoded protein is CASSPRRGGSSYEQYF.

This clonotype was seen a few times. The V and J genes are TRBV3-1 and TRBJ1-1; a weak D match, TRBD1 (5 bases). The V end lost 6 bases, the J end lost 0 bases, and 11 bases lay between the germline ends. The germline V gene has CDR1 LGHDT and CDR2 YNNKEL (reference sequence). This CDR3 is 14 amino acids long. The CDR3 DNA sequence: TGTGCCAGCAGAGAAGGGGTTATGAACACTGAAGCTTTCTTT. Amino acids: CASREGVMNTEAFF.

This clonotype was found a few times. The J gene is TRBJ2-7, the V gene TRBV7-9; no reliable D call. This CDR3 region has 13 residues. From germline, CDR1 is SEHNR and CDR2 FQNEAQ (reference sequence). The germline V and J ends were trimmed by 3 bases and 3 bases, with 9 bases remaining between them. CDR3 bases: TGTGCCAGCAGCTTCAACGAGTTCTACGAGCAGTACTTC. This sequence encodes CASSFNEFYEQYF. The full variable domain, rest sourced from reference TRBV7-9 and TRBJ2-7, is DTGVSQNPRHKITKRGQNVTFRCDPISEHNRLYWYRQTLGQGPEFLTYFQNEAQLEKSRLLSDRFSAERPKGSFSTLEIQRTEQGDSAMYLCASSFNEFYEQYFGPGTRLTVT.

This chain joins TRBV4-3 and TRBJ2-6, with D unclear. CDR3 length: 17 amino acids. The germline V gene has CDR1 LGHNA and CDR2 YSLEER. V gave up 4 bases and J gave up 0 bases, with 13 bases separating them. CDR3 DNA sequence: TGCGCCAGCAGCCGAGTAAAAAGGGTCTCTGGGGCCAACGTCCTGACTTTC. Its protein product is CASSRVKRVSGANVLTF.

The chain couples TRBV6-2 or TRBV6-3 to TRBJ2-5; 9 nucleotides agree with TRBD2. The CDR3 loop spans 15 amino acids. Trimming at V came to 6 bases and at J to 5 bases, leaving 10 bases not matched to a gene. The germline V gene has CDR1 MNHEY and CDR2 SVGEGT. The CDR3: CASRTPGTSFETQYF. As DNA, the CDR3 is TGTGCCAGCAGGACCCCCGGGACTAGCTTTGAGACCCAGTACTTC.

This clonotype has more than one count but fewer than ten. This chain uses TRBV12-5 with TRBJ2-3; unclear D gene. V gave up 6 bases and J gave up 4 bases, with 5 bases separating them. CDR3 length equals 11 residues. CDR1 LGHNT and CDR2 FRNRAP come from the germline V gene. CDR3 residues: CASGPADTQYF. The CDR3 nucleotides read TGTGCTAGTGGCCCGGCAGATACGCAGTATTTT.

This clonotype was seen many times. The V and J genes are TRBV7-3 and TRBJ2-3; tentatively, D is TRBD2 (7 bases). The length of the CDR3 is 15 residues. CDR1 is SGHTA and CDR2 is FQGTGA in the germline V gene. With 0 bases removed from V and 3 bases from J, the gap between germline ends came to 10 bases. CDR3 amino acids: CASSLTGGPTDTQYF. For the CDR3, the DNA is TGTGCCAGCAGCTTAACGGGGGGGCCGACAGATACGCAGTATTTT.

This clonotype was counted ten times or more. The chain combines TRBV11-3 with TRBJ2-1; D remains unclear. Deletions cut 1 base from V and 7 bases from J, with 14 bases between. The CDR3 totals 15 residues. Germline CDR1 and CDR2: SGHNT and YENEEA. The CDR3 sequence is CASSLGNSRQNEQFF. CDR3 in DNA: TGTGCCAGCAGCTTAGGGAATTCTAGGCAGAATGAGCAGTTCTTC.

This clonotype was recorded at least ten times. This chain links TRBV9 with TRBJ2-3; D gene unclear. The germline V gene encodes CDR1 SGDLS and CDR2 YYNGEE. V lost 6 bases to trimming and J lost 0 bases, with 11 bases between them. This CDR3 is built from 14 residues. The CDR3 region is CASKSGVSTDTQYF. As DNA, the CDR3 is TGTGCCAGCAAGAGTGGGGTTAGCACAGATACGCAGTATTTT.

This clonotype was detected many times. The genes are TRBV9 and TRBJ2-1, with no clear D. The germline gives CDR1 SGDLS, CDR2 YYNGEE. The V gene lost 3 bases and the J gene lost 10 bases, with 11 bases spanning the gap. CDR3 length equals 12 residues. The CDR3 protein is CASSAYSEEQFF. The CDR3 nucleotides are TGTGCCAGCAGCGCTTACTCGGAAGAGCAGTTCTTC.

This clonotype was seen a handful of times. The chain combines TRBV3-1 with TRBJ2-7; D unclear. V was shortened by 1 base and J by 3 bases, with 10 bases between the two germline ends. The germline gives CDR1 LGHDT, CDR2 YNNKEL (reference sequence). The CDR3 loop spans 14 amino acids. The CDR3 nucleotides read TGTGCCAGCAGCCAAGCAGGAAACTTCTACGAGCAGTACTTC. As protein: CASSQAGNFYEQYF.

This clonotype was seen a handful of times. A read error may account for a junction end that differs from germline. The chain has TRBV6-1 and TRBJ2-7; 8 bases match TRBD2. The CDR3 runs 14 residues. Germline V gene sequence: CDR1 MNHNS, CDR2 SASEGT. CDR3 in amino acids: CASSSGVSGTRLDF. The CDR3 DNA sequence: TGTGCCAGCAGTTCGGGTGTCTCTGGGACTAGGCTAGACTTC.

This chain connects TRBV12-3 or TRBV12-4 to TRBJ2-3; TRBD1 or TRBD2 may be the D gene (5 bases each). The V gene lost 8 bases and the J gene lost 0 bases, with 12 bases spanning the gap. This CDR3 comprises 14 residues. CDR3 in amino acids: CASARDGSTDTQYF. As DNA, the CDR3 is TGTGCCAGCGCACGGGACGGCAGCACAGATACGCAGTATTTT.

This chain connects TRBV27 to TRBJ1-1; 7 bases line up with TRBD1. The CDR3 covers 14 residues. CDR1 and CDR2 (germline): MNHEY, SMNVEV (reference sequence). V was clipped by 7 bases and J by 3 bases; unmatched bases: 8. CDR3 DNA sequence: TGTGCCAGCAAGGGGGCGCGGGGCCACACTGAAGCTTTCTTT. The encoded protein is CASKGARGHTEAFF.

This clonotype was seen a handful of times. The chain carries TRBV4-2 and TRBJ2-1, with D possibly being TRBD1 (6 bases). Germline V gives CDR1 LGHNA, CDR2 YNFKEQ. The CDR3 contains 14 residues. Between the trimmed V and J ends, which lost 0 bases and 12 bases, there was a span of 15 bases. The CDR3 is CASSQETGALGQFF. DNA of the CDR3: TGTGCCAGCAGCCAAGAGACAGGTGCTCTGGGGCAGTTCTTC.

This clonotype was found many times. The V call is TRBV7-9, the J call TRBJ2-2; D gene uncertain. CDR1 and CDR2 from the germline V gene are SEHNR and FQNEAQ (reference sequence). V was shortened by 5 bases and J by 5 bases, with 0 bases between the two germline ends. The CDR3 is 10 amino acids. The CDR3 spells CASSTGELFF. CDR3 DNA: TGTGCCAGCAGCACCGGGGAGCTGTTTTTT.

The table lists this clonotype with many counts. The J gene is TRBJ1-1, the V gene TRBV12-3 or TRBV12-4; D perhaps matches TRBD1 (5 bases). This CDR3 has 14 residues. The germline V and J ends were trimmed by 2 bases and 4 bases, with 11 bases remaining between them. CDR3 residues: CASSLWGKGTEAFF. CDR3 nucleotide sequence: TGTGCCAGCAGTTTATGGGGGAAGGGCACTGAAGCTTTCTTT.

The chain joins TRBV4-2 to TRBJ1-6; 9 positions agree with TRBD1. The ends lost 2 bases at V and 9 bases at J; junction bases unmatched: 14. The CDR3 covers 18 residues. The V gene's germline CDR1 is LGHNA and CDR2 YNFKEQ. The DNA of the CDR3 is TGTGCCAGCAGCCAATCATTCACCGGGACAGGGAGTAGTTCACCCCTCCACTTT. It is translated as CASSQSFTGTGSSSPLHF.